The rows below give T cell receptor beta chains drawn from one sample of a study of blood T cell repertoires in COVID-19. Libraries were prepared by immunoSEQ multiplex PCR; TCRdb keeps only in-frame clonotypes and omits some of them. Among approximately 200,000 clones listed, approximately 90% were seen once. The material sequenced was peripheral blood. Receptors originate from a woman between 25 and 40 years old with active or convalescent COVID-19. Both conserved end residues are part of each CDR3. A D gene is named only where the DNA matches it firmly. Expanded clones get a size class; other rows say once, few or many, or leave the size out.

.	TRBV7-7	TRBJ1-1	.	CASSLAEQGTEAFF	TGTGCTAGCAGCTTAGCTGAACAGGGTACTGAAGCTTTCTTT
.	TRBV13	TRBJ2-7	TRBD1	CASSLDLGQNYEQYF	TGTGCCAGCAGCTTAGACCTGGGACAGAACTACGAGCAGTACTTC
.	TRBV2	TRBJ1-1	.	CASIRITDTEAFF	TGTGCCAGCATTCGCATTACGGACACTGAAGCTTTCTTT
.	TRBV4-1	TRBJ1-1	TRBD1	CASSLSGGGNTEAFF	TGCGCCAGCAGCTTATCAGGGGGTGGTAACACTGAAGCTTTCTTT
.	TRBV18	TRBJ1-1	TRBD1	CASSRGQGNTEAFF	TGTGCCAGCTCACGTGGACAGGGGAACACTGAAGCTTTCTTT
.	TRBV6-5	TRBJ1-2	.	CASSLKAGGVYGYTF	TGTGCCAGCAGTCTCAAGGCGGGAGGGGTCTATGGCTACACCTTC
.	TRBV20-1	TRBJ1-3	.	CSASRSGNTIYF	TGCAGTGCTAGTCGCTCTGGAAACACCATATATTTT
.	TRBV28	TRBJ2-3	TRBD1	CASSARTGGRSDTQYF	TGTGCCAGCAGTGCAAGGACAGGGGGCAGGTCAGATACGCAGTATTTT
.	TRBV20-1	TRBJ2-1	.	CSAPAYNEQFF	TGCAGTGCTCCTGCCTACAATGAGCAGTTCTTC
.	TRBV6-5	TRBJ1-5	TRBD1	CASSVSGTGTQPQHF	TGTGCCAGCAGCGTCTCCGGGACAGGGACCCAGCCCCAGCATTTT
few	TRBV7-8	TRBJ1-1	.	CASSLGLLNTEAFF	TGTGCCAGCAGCTTAGGACTTTTGAACACTGAAGCTTTCTTT
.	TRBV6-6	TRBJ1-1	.	CASSYNSYSEAFF	TGTGCCAGCAGTTACAACTCTTATTCGGAAGCTTTCTTT
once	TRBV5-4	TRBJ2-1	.	CASSLRRGLGNEQFF	TGTGCCAGCAGCTTAAGGAGGGGGCTCGGCAATGAGCAGTTCTTC
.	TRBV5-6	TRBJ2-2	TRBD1	CASSWGQGSTGELFF	TGTGCCAGCAGCTGGGGACAGGGGAGCACCGGGGAGCTGTTTTTT
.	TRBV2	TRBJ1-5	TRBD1	CASSEDRVVVTVNQPQHF	TGTGCCAGCAGTGAGGACAGGGTCGTGGTGACGGTTAATCAGCCCCAGCATTTT
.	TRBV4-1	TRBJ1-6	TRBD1	CASSQLTGDGSPLHF	TGCGCCAGCAGCCAATTGACAGGGGATGGATCACCCCTCCACTTT
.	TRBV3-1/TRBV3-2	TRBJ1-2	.	CASSQVTDGSYTF	TGTGCCAGCAGCCAAGTGACAGATGGCAGCTACACCTTC
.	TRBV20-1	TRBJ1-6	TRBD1	CSASVGGEGNSPLHF	TGCAGTGCTAGTGTAGGGGGCGAGGGTAATTCACCCCTCCACTTT
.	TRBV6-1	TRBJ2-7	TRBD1	CASSETGISDEQYF	TGTGCCAGCAGTGAGACAGGGATATCGGACGAGCAGTACTTC
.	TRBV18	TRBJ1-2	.	CASSPLPLGGSYGYTF	TGTGCCAGCTCACCACTCCCCCTGGGGGGGAGCTATGGCTACACCTTC
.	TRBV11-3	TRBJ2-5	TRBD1	CASSSTGGTRETQYF	TGTGCCAGCAGCTCGACAGGGGGAACCCGAGAGACCCAGTACTTC